The present T cell receptor beta chain was sequenced within a study of cytomegalovirus exposure and HLA in healthy donors. Clones were read by immunoSEQ multiplex PCR, and TCRdb kept only the in-frame ones, dropping some. The sample shows a few hundred thousand clones, roughly 85% of them seen only once. The validation cohort, a group of 120 or so subjects, included the donors and was separate from the roughly 670-subject first cohort. The sample was PBMCs. The sequence came from a woman aged 18-35 years in good health and CMV-seronegative.

This CDR3 is CAWNQGIVAEAFF. The CDR3 coding sequence is TGTGCCTGGAATCAGGGGATAGTCGCTGAAGCTTTCTTT. The chain combines TRBV30 with TRBJ1-1, with TRBD1 as a possible D gene (6 bases). This CDR3 contains 13 residues. Germline V gives CDR1 GTSNPN, CDR2 SVGIG (reference sequence). The V and J ends lost 4 bases and 6 bases respectively, with 15 bases between them. The full variable domain, in which reference TRBV30 and TRBJ1-1 provide the parts outside the CDR3, is SQTIHQWPATLVQPVGSPLSLECTVEGTSNPNLYWYRQAAGRGLQLLFYSVGIGQISSEVPQNLSASRPQDRQFILSSKKLLLSDSGFYLCAWNQGIVAEAFFGQGTRLTVV.